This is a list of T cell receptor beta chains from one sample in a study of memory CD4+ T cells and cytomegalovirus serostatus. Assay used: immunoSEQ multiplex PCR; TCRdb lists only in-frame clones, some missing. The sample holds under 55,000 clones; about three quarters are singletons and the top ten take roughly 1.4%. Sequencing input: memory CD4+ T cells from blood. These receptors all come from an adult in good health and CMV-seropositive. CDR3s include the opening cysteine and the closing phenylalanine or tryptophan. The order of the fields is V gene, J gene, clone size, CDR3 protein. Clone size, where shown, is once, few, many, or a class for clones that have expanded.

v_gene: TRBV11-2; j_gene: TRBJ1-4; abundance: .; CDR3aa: CASSLGYRGRKEKLFF
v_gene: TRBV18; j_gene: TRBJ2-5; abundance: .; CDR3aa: CASSPNSGGQETQYF
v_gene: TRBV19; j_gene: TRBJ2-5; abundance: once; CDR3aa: CASSPLAWETQYF
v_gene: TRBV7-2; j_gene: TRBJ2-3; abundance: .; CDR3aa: CASSLLGVGPLDTQYF
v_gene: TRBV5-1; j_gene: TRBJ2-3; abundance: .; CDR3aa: CASSPRGFGTDTQYF
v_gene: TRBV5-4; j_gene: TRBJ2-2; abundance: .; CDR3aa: CASSEKGPNTGELFF
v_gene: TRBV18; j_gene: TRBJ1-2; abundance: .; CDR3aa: CASSPRTDNYGYTF
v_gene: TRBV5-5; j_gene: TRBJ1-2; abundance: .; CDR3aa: CASSLGHLLTPNYGYTF
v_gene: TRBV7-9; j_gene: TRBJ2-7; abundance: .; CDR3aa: CASIWISGTGGEQYF
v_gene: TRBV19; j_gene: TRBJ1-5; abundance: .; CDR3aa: CASTDRGFNNQPQHF
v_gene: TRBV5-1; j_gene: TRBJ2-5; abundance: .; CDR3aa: CASSLQRGWGETQYF
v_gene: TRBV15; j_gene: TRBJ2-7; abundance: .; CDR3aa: CATSRGRGLNEQYF
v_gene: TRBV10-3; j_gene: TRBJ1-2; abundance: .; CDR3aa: CAISPKARQDANYGYTF
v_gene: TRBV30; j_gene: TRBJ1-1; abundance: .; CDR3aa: CAWSVSGQGVSAFF
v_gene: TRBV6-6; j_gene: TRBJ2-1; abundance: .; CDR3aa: CASSFDGTSGRNEQFF
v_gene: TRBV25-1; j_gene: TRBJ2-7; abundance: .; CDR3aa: CASSEYARGFASYEQYF
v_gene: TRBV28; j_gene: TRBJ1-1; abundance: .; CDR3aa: CASSRPGAAAEAFF
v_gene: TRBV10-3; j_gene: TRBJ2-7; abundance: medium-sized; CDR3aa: CAISGGTGGHEQYF
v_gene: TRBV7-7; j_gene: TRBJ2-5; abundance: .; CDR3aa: CASFQGSGGAGETQYF
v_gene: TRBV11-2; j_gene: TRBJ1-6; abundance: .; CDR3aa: CASNLGAYHSPLHF
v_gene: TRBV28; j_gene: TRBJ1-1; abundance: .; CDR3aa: CASSLGRNTEAFF
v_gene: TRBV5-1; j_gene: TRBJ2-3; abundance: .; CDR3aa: CASSLAGHNTDTQYF